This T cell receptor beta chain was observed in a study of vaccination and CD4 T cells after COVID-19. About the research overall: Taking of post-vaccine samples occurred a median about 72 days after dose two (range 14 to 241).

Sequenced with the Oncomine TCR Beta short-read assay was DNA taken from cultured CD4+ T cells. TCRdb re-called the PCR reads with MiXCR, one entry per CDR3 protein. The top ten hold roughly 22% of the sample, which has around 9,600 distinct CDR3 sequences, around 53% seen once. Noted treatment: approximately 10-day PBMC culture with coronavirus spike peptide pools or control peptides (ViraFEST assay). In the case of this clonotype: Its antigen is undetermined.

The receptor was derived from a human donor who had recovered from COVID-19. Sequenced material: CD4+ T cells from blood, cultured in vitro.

CDR3 nucleotide sequence: TGTGCCAGCAGCTTAGGGGGACATGACACTGAAGCTTTCTTT. It codes for CASSLGGHDTEAFF. The chain combines TRBV7-2 with TRBJ1-1, with a possible D match to TRBD1 (6 bases). The CDR3 runs to 14 residues. Looked up from germline, CDR1 is SGHTA and CDR2 is FQGNSA. The ends were cut back, 1 base at V and 3 bases at J, with 9 bases in the middle.